Given below is one T cell receptor (beta chain) in context. The antigen remains unidentified. Each single cDNA molecule received a unique molecular identifier. One entry per CDR3 protein results from TCRdb running MiXCR on the 5' RACE reads. Among some 80,000 distinct CDR3 sequences listed, roughly 12% were seen once. The V and J ends lost 0 bases and 4 bases, in that order; junction bases with no gene match: 8. The CDR3 has 18 amino acids. Germline-derived CDR1 and CDR2 are SGHRS and YFSETQ. The data stem from a study of early T cells in non-severe SARS-CoV-2 infection. Study context: The sequenced material was bulk RNA from unsorted whole blood, and its chains were unpaired.

Findings and caveats of the study: Comparison of clonotypes with VDJdb favored anti-spike CD8 responses while missing private and CD4 specificities.

This specimen was whole blood, taken at baseline. The receptor was derived from an adult who was a healthcare worker with PCR-confirmed SARS-CoV-2 infection or an uninfected control (not recorded which). The donor label of this sample is uncertain. The chain joins TRBV5-1 to TRBJ2-2, with TRBD2 matching 11 bases. The CDR3, as DNA: TGCGCCAGCAGCTTGGCCCAACTAGCGGGGGAATTCACCGGGGAGCTGTTTTTT. Amino acids: CASSLAQLAGEFTGELFF. The full variable domain, with the rest looked up from reference TRBV5-1 and TRBJ2-2, is KAGVTQTPRYLIKTRGQQVTLSCSPISGHRSVSWYQQTPGQGLQFLFEYFSETQRNKGNFPGRFSGRQFSNSRSEMNVSTLELGDSALYLCASSLAQLAGEFTGELFFGEGSRLTVL.